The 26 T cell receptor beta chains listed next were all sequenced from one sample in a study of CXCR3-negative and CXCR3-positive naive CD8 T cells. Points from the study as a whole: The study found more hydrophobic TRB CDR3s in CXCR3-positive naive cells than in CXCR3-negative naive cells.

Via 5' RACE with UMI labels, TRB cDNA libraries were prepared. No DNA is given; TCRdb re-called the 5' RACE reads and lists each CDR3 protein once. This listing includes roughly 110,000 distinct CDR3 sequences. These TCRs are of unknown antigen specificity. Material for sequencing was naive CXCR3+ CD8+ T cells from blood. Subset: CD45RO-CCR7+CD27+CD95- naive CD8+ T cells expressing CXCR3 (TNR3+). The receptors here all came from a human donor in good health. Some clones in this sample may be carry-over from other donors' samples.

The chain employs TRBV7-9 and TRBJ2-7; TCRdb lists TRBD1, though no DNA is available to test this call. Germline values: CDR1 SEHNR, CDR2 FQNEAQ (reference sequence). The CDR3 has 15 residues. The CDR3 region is CASSLVGGSAYEQYF.

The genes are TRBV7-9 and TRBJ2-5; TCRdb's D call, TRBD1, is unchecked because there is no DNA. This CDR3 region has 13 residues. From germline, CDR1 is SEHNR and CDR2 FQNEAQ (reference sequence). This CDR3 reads CASSLRGGETQYF.

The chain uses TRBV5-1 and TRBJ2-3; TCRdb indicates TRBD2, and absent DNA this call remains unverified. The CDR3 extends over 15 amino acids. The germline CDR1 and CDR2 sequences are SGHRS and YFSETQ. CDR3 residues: CASSPKAGVGDTQYF.

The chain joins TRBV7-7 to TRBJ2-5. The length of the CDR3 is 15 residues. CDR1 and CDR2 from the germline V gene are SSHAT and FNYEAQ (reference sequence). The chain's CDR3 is CASSSGVGYQETQYF.

CDR3 sequence: CSARDRGRYNSPLHF. The chain has TRBV20-1 and TRBJ1-6; there is no DNA to check the TCRdb D call of TRBD1. The CDR3 length is 15 residues. Germline V gene data show CDR1 as DFQATT and CDR2 as SNEGSKA (reference sequence).

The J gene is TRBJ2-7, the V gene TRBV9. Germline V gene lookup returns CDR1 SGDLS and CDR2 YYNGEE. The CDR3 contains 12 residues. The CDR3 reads CASSADSYEQYF.

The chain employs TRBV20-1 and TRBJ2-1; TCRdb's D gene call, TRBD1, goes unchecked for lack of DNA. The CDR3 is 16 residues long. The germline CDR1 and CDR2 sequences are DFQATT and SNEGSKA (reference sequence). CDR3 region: CSAHTRDPASYNEQFF.

CDR3 residues: CASSQDWTGVSPLHF. V usage is TRBV4-3 and J usage is TRBJ1-6; checking the TCRdb D call of TRBD1 is not possible without DNA. From germline, CDR1 is LGHNA and CDR2 YSLEER. The CDR3 totals 15 residues.

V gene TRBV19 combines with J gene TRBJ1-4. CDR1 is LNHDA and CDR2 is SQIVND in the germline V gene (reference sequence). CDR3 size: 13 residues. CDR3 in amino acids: CASSTGSDEKLFF. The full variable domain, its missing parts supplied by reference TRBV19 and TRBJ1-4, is DGGITQSPKYLFRKEGQNVTLSCEQNLNHDAMYWYRQDPGQGLRLIYYSQIVNDFQKGDIAEGYSVSREKKESFPLTVTSAQKNPTAFYLCASSTGSDEKLFFGSGTQLSVL.

The CDR3 loop reads CASSHSTGGEGDEQYF. The chain uses TRBV23-1 and TRBJ2-7; TCRdb reports TRBD1, a call that lacks DNA to check it against. TRBV23-1 is an ORF; its function is uncertain. This CDR3 spans 16 amino acids.

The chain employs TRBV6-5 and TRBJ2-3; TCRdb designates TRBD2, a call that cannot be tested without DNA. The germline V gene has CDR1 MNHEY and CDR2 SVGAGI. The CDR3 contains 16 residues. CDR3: CASSYGLAGTADTQYF.

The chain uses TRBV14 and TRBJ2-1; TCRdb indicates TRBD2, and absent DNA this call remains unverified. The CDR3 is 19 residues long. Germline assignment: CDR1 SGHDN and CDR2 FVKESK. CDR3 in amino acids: CASSQGVSSGRLFVNEQFF.

CDR3: CSVEAWETSGRVNEQFF. This chain joins TRBV29-1 and TRBJ2-1; TCRdb picks TRBD2, but there is no DNA to check that call. This CDR3 is 17 amino acids long. The germline V gene has CDR1 SQVTM and CDR2 ANQGSEA.

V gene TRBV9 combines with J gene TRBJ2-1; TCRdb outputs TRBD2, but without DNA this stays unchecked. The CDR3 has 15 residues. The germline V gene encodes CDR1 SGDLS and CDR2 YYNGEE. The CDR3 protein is CASSVAGALGNEQFF. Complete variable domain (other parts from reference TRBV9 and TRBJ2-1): DSGVTQTPKHLITATGQRVTLRCSPRSGDLSVYWYQQSLDQGLQFLIQYYNGEERAKGNILERFSAQQFPDLHSELNLSSLELGDSALYFCASSVAGALGNEQFFGPGTRLTVL.

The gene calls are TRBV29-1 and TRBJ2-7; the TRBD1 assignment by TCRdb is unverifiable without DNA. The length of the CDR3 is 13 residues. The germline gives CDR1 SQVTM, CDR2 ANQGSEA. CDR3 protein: CSVFSGGGYEQYF.

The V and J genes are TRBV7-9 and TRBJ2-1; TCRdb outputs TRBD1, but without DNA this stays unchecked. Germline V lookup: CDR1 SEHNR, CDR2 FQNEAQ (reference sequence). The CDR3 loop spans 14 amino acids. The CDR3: CASSLVRQGSEQFF.

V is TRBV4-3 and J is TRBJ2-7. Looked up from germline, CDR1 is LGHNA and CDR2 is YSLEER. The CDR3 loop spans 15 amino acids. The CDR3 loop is CASSQALDGSYEQYF.

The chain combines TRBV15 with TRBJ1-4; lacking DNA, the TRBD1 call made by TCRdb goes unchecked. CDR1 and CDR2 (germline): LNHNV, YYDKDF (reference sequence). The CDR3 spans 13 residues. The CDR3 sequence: CATSHRPNEKLFF.

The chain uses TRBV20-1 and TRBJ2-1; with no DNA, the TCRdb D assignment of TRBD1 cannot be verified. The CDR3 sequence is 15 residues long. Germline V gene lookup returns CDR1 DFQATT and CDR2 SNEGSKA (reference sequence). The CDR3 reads CSAPGLASSYNEQFF.

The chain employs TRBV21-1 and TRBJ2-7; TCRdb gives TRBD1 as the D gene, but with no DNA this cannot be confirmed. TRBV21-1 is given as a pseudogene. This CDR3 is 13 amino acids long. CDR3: CASRRGISYEQYF.

The CDR3 region is CVSSDPGLGWDTRYF. The chain carries TRBV28 and TRBJ2-3; the D call from TCRdb, TRBD2, cannot be confirmed without DNA. This CDR3 has 15 amino acids. The germline gives CDR1 MDHEN, CDR2 SYDVKM.

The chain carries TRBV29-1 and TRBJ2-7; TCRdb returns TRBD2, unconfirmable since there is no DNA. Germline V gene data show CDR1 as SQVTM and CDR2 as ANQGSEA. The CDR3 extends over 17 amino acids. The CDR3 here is CSVELGATSGGPYEQYF.

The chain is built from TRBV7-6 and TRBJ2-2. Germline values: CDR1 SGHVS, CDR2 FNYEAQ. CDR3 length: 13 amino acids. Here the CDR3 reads CASSLAKAGELFF.

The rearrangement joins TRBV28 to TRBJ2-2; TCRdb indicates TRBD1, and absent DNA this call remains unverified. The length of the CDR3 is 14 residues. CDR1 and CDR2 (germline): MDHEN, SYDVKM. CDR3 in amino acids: CATHTGFGTGELFF.

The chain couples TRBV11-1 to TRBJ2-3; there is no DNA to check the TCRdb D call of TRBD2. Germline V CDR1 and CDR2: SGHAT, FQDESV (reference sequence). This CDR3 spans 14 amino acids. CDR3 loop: CASGLAGSTDTQYF.

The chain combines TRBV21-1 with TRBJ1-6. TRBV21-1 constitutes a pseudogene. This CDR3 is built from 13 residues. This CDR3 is CASVSRLNSPLHF.